Presented here are 27 T cell receptor beta chains from one specimen sequenced in a study of T cells in Graves' hyperthyroidism and ophthalmopathy. Amplified regions were TCR beta CDR3 sequences from RNA transcripts. First-round RT-PCR of the TCR CDR3 relied on the HTBI primer set. Each CDR3 protein gets one entry after TCRdb re-called the multiplex PCR reads with MiXCR. The sample yields about 700,000 distinct CDR3 sequences, around 15% seen once. Source material: blood. Receptors originate from a woman between 18 and 29 years old with Graves' hyperthyroidism.

This clonotype has just a few counts. The chain joins TRBV5-8 to TRBJ1-1, with a weak D call TRBD1 (5 bases). CDR1 and CDR2 (germline): SGHTS, YDEGEE. The CDR3 loop spans 16 amino acids. Trimming took off 0 bases at V and 6 bases at J, with 18 bases between the two ends. The CDR3 coding sequence is TGTGCCAGCAGCTTGGCCCTTTGGGTGGGGCAGCCTGAAGCTTTCTTT. Protein sequence: CASSLALWVGQPEAFF. The full variable domain, with the rest looked up from reference TRBV5-8 and TRBJ1-1, is EAGVTQSPTHLIKTRGQQATLRCSPISGHTSVYWYQQALGLGLQFLLWYDEGEERNRGNFPPRFSGRQFPNYSSELNVNALELEDSALYLCASSLALWVGQPEAFFGQGTRLTVV.

The sample holds many counts of this clonotype. The chain recombines TRBV5-5 with TRBJ1-2; a weak D match, TRBD1 (5 bases). The CDR3 spans 14 residues. V lost 2 bases and J 4 bases, leaving 12 bases between the germline ends. Looked up from germline, CDR1 is SGHKS and CDR2 is YYEKEE (reference sequence). This CDR3 is CASSFWGTRYGYTF. CDR3 DNA sequence: TGTGCCAGCAGCTTCTGGGGGACCCGCTATGGCTACACCTTC.

This clonotype was found a few times. The rearrangement joins TRBV14 to TRBJ2-1, with 15 bases aligning to TRBD2. The CDR3 is 19 amino acids. Per the germline V gene, CDR1 is SGHDN and CDR2 is FVKESK. V shed 1 base, J shed 0 bases, and the junction held 4 bases outside the gene matches. The CDR3 DNA follows: TGTGCCAGCAGCCAAGGGACTAGCGGGAGGGTGGTCTCCTACAATGAGCAGTTCTTC. Translating it yields CASSQGTSGRVVSYNEQFF.

V usage is TRBV30 and J usage is TRBJ2-1; 15 nucleotides match TRBD2. The CDR3 covers 15 residues. J gave up 5 bases and V 3 bases, and 2 bases lay outside the gene matches. Looked up from germline, CDR1 is GTSNPN and CDR2 is SVGIG (reference sequence). The CDR3 region has the DNA TGTGCCTGGAGGGGACTAGCGGGAGGCGACAATGAGCAGTTCTTC. This encodes CAWRGLAGGDNEQFF.

The table lists this clonotype with many counts. The chain carries TRBV12-3 or TRBV12-4 and TRBJ1-2; D is possibly TRBD1 (5 bases). This CDR3 has 13 amino acids. Trimming removed 5 bases from V and 4 bases from J, with 11 bases in between. The CDR3 DNA follows: TGTGCCAGCAGTCCTTTCGGGGGCTATGGCTACACCTTC. The encoded protein is CASSPFGGYGYTF.

The J gene is TRBJ1-5, the V gene TRBV24-1, with TRBD1 matching 8 bases. The trim removed 4 bases at V and 7 bases at J, leaving 5 bases unmatched. This CDR3 contains 14 residues. Germline loops: CDR1 KGHDR, CDR2 SFDVKD. The CDR3 nucleotides are TGTGCCACCAGTGACCCGACAGGGGTACAGCCCCAGCATTTT. Its translation: CATSDPTGVQPQHF.

This clonotype was seen more than once but under ten times. This sequence joins TRBV6-6 and TRBJ2-7; D may be TRBD2 (6 bases). This CDR3 is built from 14 residues. Germline V gene lookup returns CDR1 MNHNY and CDR2 SVGAGI (reference sequence). The V end lost 0 bases, the J end lost 3 bases, and 9 bases lay between the germline ends. The CDR3: CASSYSGLDYEQYF. In DNA, the CDR3 is TGTGCCAGCAGTTACTCGGGACTCGACTACGAGCAGTACTTC.

This clonotype has ten or more counts. V and J are TRBV28 and TRBJ2-1; TRBD2 agrees at 7 bases. This CDR3 is 18 amino acids long. Germline CDR1 is MDHEN and CDR2 is SYDVKM. Trimming took 5 bases from V and 0 from J; bases not matched to a gene: 13. The CDR3 sequence is CASSRSKLAPSSYNEQFF. The CDR3 nucleotides read TGTGCCAGCAGTCGCTCCAAACTAGCGCCGAGCTCCTACAATGAGCAGTTCTTC.

In its sample, this clonotype was seen a few times. The CDR3 region has the DNA TGTGCCAGTAGTAAAATGCGGGGCTCCTACGAGCAGTACTTC. It is translated as CASSKMRGSYEQYF. J is TRBJ2-7 and V is TRBV19, with D maybe TRBD2 (6 bases). The CDR3 consists of 14 residues. In germline, CDR1 is LNHDA, CDR2 SQIVND (reference sequence). V gave up 4 bases and J gave up 0 bases, with 10 bases separating them.

V usage is TRBV7-9 and J usage is TRBJ2-1; the match to TRBD2 covers 9 bases. Germline loops: CDR1 SEHNR, CDR2 FQNEAQ (reference sequence). The length of the CDR3 is 16 residues. Unmatched junction bases numbered 12, after V lost 4 bases and J lost 8 bases. The CDR3 loop reads CASSSSRGRARDEQFF. For the CDR3, the DNA is TGTGCCAGCAGCTCAAGTCGCGGGAGGGCCCGCGATGAGCAGTTCTTC.

This clonotype has at least ten counts. The chain joins TRBV5-1 to TRBJ1-1; no clear D. V was clipped by 0 bases and J by 7 bases, with 7 bases between them. Looked up from germline, CDR1 is SGHRS and CDR2 is YFSETQ. This CDR3 has 12 residues. The CDR3 spells CASSLGADEAFF. Written as DNA, the CDR3 is TGCGCCAGCAGCTTGGGCGCAGATGAAGCTTTCTTT.

This clonotype was observed many times. The CDR3 DNA is TGTGCCAGCTCACGAGAAGGCGGGACCGGGGAGCTGTTTTTT. Translation: CASSREGGTGELFF. J is TRBJ2-2 and V is TRBV18, with D possibly TRBD2 on 5 matching bases. The V gene's germline CDR1 is KGHSH and CDR2 LQKENI. The CDR3 is 14 residues long. Trimming left V 4 bases short and J 5 bases short, with 11 bases between.

This clonotype was counted between two and nine times. This chain joins TRBV20-1 and TRBJ1-5; 8 nucleotides line up with TRBD1. Trimming cost V 5 bases and J 1 base; bases outside gene matches: 7. The CDR3 length is 15 residues. CDR1 and CDR2 from the germline V gene are DFQATT and SNEGSKA (reference sequence). CDR3 DNA: TGCAGTGCTCCCGACAGGGGACGCAGCAATCAGCCCCAGCATTTT. Translating it yields CSAPDRGRSNQPQHF.

This clonotype has a handful of counts. The chain links TRBV7-2 to TRBJ2-2; no clear D gene. This CDR3 is 15 amino acids long. Germline lookup yields CDR1 SGHTA and CDR2 FQGNSA. V was shortened by 6 bases and J by 7 bases, with 18 bases between the two germline ends. The CDR3 DNA sequence: TGTGCCAGCAGTCCCCCCTGGAGTGCTAGCGGGGAGCTGTTTTTT. This sequence encodes CASSPPWSASGELFF.

This clonotype appeared a few times. The rearrangement joins TRBV19 to TRBJ2-7; D is tentatively TRBD1 or TRBD2 (5 bases each). The CDR3 is made up of 15 amino acids. CDR1 is LNHDA, CDR2 SQIVND, per germline (reference sequence). V lost 3 bases, J lost 0 bases, and 12 bases lay in between. CDR3: CASSMRDGYSYEQYF. The CDR3 DNA reads as TGTGCCAGTAGTATGAGGGACGGGTACTCCTACGAGCAGTACTTC.

The genes are TRBV6-2 or TRBV6-3 and TRBJ2-7; 16 bases agree with TRBD2. Trimming cost V 2 bases and J 3 bases; bases outside gene matches: 4. The CDR3 covers 17 residues. Germline CDR1 is MNHEY and CDR2 is SVGEGT. The CDR3 here is CASSYGTSGRALYEQYF. CDR3 coding DNA: TGTGCCAGCAGTTACGGGACTAGCGGGAGGGCCCTCTACGAGCAGTACTTC.

This clonotype was counted ten times or more. The genes are TRBV6-1 and TRBJ2-7, with a possible D match to TRBD2 (5 bases). The CDR3 consists of 13 residues. The V gene's germline CDR1 is MNHNS and CDR2 SASEGT. Trimming removed 10 bases from V and 2 bases from J, with 15 bases in between. This CDR3 reads CATLRLAPYEQYF. DNA of the CDR3: TGTGCCACCCTCCGGCTAGCTCCCTACGAGCAGTACTTC.

This clonotype was seen a few times. This chain connects TRBV28 to TRBJ1-5; D not certain. There are 16 residues in the CDR3. Per the germline V gene, CDR1 is MDHEN and CDR2 is SYDVKM. V lost 2 bases and J lost 0, with 11 bases in between. The CDR3 bases are TGTGCCAGCAGTTTAGATTTAACAGCTAGCAATCAGCCCCAGCATTTT. Its protein is CASSLDLTASNQPQHF.

This clonotype was counted many times. V usage is TRBV12-3 or TRBV12-4 and J usage is TRBJ2-7; TRBD2 matches 9 bases. Unmatched junction bases numbered 6, after V lost 3 bases and J lost 3 bases. The CDR3 spans 15 residues. CDR3 amino acids: CASSFTSGPGYEQYF. The DNA for the CDR3 is TGTGCCAGCAGTTTTACTAGCGGGCCTGGCTACGAGCAGTACTTC.

The chain links TRBV5-1 to TRBJ1-1; TRBD1 matches 8 bases. The V gene end was trimmed by 5 bases and the J gene end by 0 bases; junction bases not matched to a gene: 12. There are 17 residues in the CDR3. Germline V lookup: CDR1 SGHRS, CDR2 YFSETQ. This CDR3 is CASRGRGLSLMNTEAFF. DNA for the CDR3: TGCGCCAGCAGGGGCAGGGGGCTCTCTCTAATGAACACTGAAGCTTTCTTT.

This clonotype came up a few times. The gene calls are TRBV7-9 and TRBJ1-1; the D gene is possibly TRBD1 (5 bases). Trimming left V 4 bases short and J 1 base short, with 13 bases between. The CDR3 is made up of 15 amino acids. Per germline, CDR1 SEHNR and CDR2 FQNEAQ (reference sequence). CDR3 bases: TGTGCCAGCAGCTCAGCGGGCCAGGGGAACACTGAAGCTTTCTTT. The encoded protein is CASSSAGQGNTEAFF.

This clonotype was counted at least ten times. The genes are TRBV20-1 and TRBJ1-2; D unclear. The CDR3 is 13 amino acids. Looked up from germline, CDR1 is DFQATT and CDR2 is SNEGSKA (reference sequence). V lost 7 bases and J lost 4, with 16 bases in between. In DNA form, the CDR3 reads TGCAGTGTCGCGAAGGCCCTGGGCTATGGCTACACCTTC. This codes for CSVAKALGYGYTF.

This chain's CDR3 is CASSPSAGTNTEAFF. For the CDR3, the DNA is TGTGCCAGCTCACCTAGCGCTGGGACGAACACTGAAGCTTTCTTT. This chain connects TRBV18 to TRBJ1-1; D is perhaps TRBD1 (5 bases). The V and J ends lost 3 bases and 1 base respectively, with 12 bases between them. From germline, CDR1 is KGHSH and CDR2 LQKENI. The CDR3 is 15 residues long. The full variable domain, completed using reference TRBV18 and TRBJ1-1, is NAGVMQNPRHLVRRRGQEARLRCSPMKGHSHVYWYRQLPEEGLKFMVYLQKENIIDESGMPKERFSAEFPKEGPSILRIQQVVRGDSAAYFCASSPSAGTNTEAFFGQGTRLTVV.

V gene TRBV5-8 combines with J gene TRBJ1-4; possibly TRBD1 for D (5 bases). V lost 3 bases and J 7 bases, leaving 16 bases between the germline ends. This CDR3 comprises 15 residues. From germline, CDR1 is SGHTS and CDR2 YDEGEE. CDR3 in amino acids: CASSSGKAWAEKLFF. CDR3 DNA: TGTGCCAGCAGCTCAGGGAAGGCGTGGGCTGAAAAACTGTTTTTT.

The CDR3: CASSLGGYGVYEQYF. CDR3 DNA: TGTGCCAGTTCCCTCGGAGGTTACGGGGTCTACGAGCAGTACTTC. V is TRBV2 and J is TRBJ2-7; a weak D match, TRBD2 (5 bases). Between the trimmed V and J ends, which lost 9 bases and 3 bases, there was a span of 21 bases. The V gene's germline CDR1 is SNHLY and CDR2 FYNNEI. This CDR3 contains 15 residues.

The V and J genes are TRBV20-1 and TRBJ2-3, with D unclear. Between the trimmed V and J ends, which lost 7 bases and 3 bases, there was a span of 20 bases. The CDR3 has 15 residues. Germline CDR1 reads DFQATT; CDR2 reads SNEGSKA (reference sequence). The CDR3 sequence: CSVRVQASPTDTQYF. CDR3 DNA: TGCAGTGTCCGAGTCCAGGCGTCCCCAACAGATACGCAGTATTTT.

This clonotype has ten or more counts. The rearrangement links TRBV7-9 to TRBJ2-3; 7 bases are shared with TRBD1. With V trimmed by 8 bases and J by 1 base, 12 bases remained unmatched. This CDR3 spans 16 amino acids. Germline assignment: CDR1 SEHNR and CDR2 FQNEAQ (reference sequence). CDR3: CASGPMTGTGTDTQYF. DNA of the CDR3: TGTGCCAGCGGCCCGATGACCGGGACAGGCACAGATACGCAGTATTTT.